This T cell receptor (beta chain) originates from a study of T cells in localized non-small cell lung cancer. Broader study findings: Of the top 100 tumor clones, median 57 were in adjacent lung, about 30 among its top 100. Since sequencing was restricted to only one region of the tumor, intratumor heterogeneity remains a possibility. There was higher T cell clonality in uninvolved adjacent lung than in tumor, and it was highest there.

Details on this clone: The antigen is not known.

Assay used: immunoSEQ multiplex PCR; TCRdb lists only in-frame clones, some missing. The data show 2,000 to 3,000 clones, approximately 22% seen once. The V and J ends lost 0 bases and 9 bases, in that order; junction bases with no gene match: 10. There are 16 residues in the CDR3. This sequence joins TRBV23-1 and TRBJ1-4, with 7 bases aligning to TRBD1. TRBV23-1 is labeled an ORF, and its function is uncertain. The starting material was lung tumor tissue, obtained before any cancer treatment. This clonotype was obtained from a woman between 35 and 70 years old with stage I lung adenocarcinoma. CDR3 coding DNA: TGCGCCAGCAGTCAATCTGGGAGACAGGGTGGCAAAAAACTGTTTTTT. As protein: CASSQSGRQGGKKLFF.